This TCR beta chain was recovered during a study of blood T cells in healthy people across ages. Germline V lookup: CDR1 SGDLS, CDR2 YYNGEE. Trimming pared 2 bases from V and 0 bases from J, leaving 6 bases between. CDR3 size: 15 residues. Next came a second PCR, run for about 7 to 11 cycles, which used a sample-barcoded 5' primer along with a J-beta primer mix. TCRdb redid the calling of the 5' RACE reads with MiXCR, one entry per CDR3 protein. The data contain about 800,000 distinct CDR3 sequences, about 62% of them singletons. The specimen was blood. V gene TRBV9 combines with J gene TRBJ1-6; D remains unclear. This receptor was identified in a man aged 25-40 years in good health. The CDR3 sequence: CASSVSSSYNSPLHF. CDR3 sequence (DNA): TGTGCCAGCAGCGTTTCCAGCTCCTATAATTCACCCCTCCACTTT. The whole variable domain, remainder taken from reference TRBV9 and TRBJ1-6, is DSGVTQTPKHLITATGQRVTLRCSPRSGDLSVYWYQQSLDQGLQFLIQYYNGEERAKGNILERFSAQQFPDLHSELNLSSLELGDSALYFCASSVSSSYNSPLHFGNGTRLTVT.